Shown below are 12 T cell receptor beta chains from a single sample sequenced in a study of graft-versus-host responses after intestinal transplantation. Method: immunoSEQ multiplex PCR; TCRdb's copy keeps in-frame clones and lacks some. The data hold around 100,000 clones, with 93% observed a single time. Antigens of these TCRs are unknown. Sequenced material: unstimulated CD8+ T cells sorted from spleen or lymph node cells, taken before intestinal transplant. Source of these receptors: a human donor who received an intestinal transplant.

The chain couples TRBV4-1 to TRBJ2-2; perhaps TRBD1 as D (5 bases). Per the germline V gene, CDR1 is MGHRA and CDR2 is YSYEKL. Trimming took off 4 bases at V and 7 bases at J, with 16 bases between the two ends. The CDR3 is 15 residues long. The CDR3 reads CASSRSSGWGGELFF. CDR3 nucleotide sequence: TGCGCCAGCAGCCGGAGCTCAGGGTGGGGCGGGGAGCTGTTTTTT.

The chain is built from TRBV2 and TRBJ1-2; tentatively, D is TRBD1 (6 bases). The CDR3 covers 13 residues. The V end was cut by 3 bases, the J end by 4 bases, with 9 bases between. CDR1 and CDR2 from the germline V gene are SNHLY and FYNNEI. The CDR3, as DNA: TGTGCCAGCAGTGAGGGGGGGGCCTATGGCTACACCTTC. Translating it yields CASSEGGAYGYTF. Combining the CDR3 with reference TRBV2 and TRBJ1-2 gives the whole variable domain EPEVTQTPSHQVTQMGQEVILRCVPISNHLYFYWYRQILGQKVEFLVSFYNNEISEKSEIFDDQFSVERPDGSNFTLKIRSTKLEDSAMYFCASSEGGAYGYTFGSGTRLTVV.

The V and J genes are TRBV6-5 and TRBJ2-5; 7 positions agree with TRBD1. Germline trimming cut 2 bases from V and 4 bases from J; bases unmatched to any gene: 4. The CDR3 runs 14 residues. Germline V gene lookup returns CDR1 MNHEY and CDR2 SVGAGI. In DNA form, the CDR3 reads TGTGCCAGCAGTTACGGGGACAGCGCAGAGACCCAGTACTTC. Translated, it gives CASSYGDSAETQYF.

This clone was counted between two and nine times. The CDR3 region has the DNA TGTGCCAGCAGCTCTACTAGAGACGAGCAGTACTTC. It yields the protein CASSSTRDEQYF. The chain is built from TRBV5-4 and TRBJ2-7, with a weak D call TRBD2 (5 bases). V was shortened by 3 bases and J by 5 bases, with 9 bases between the two germline ends. Germline V gene data show CDR1 as SGHNT and CDR2 as YYREEE (reference sequence). The CDR3 runs 12 residues.

The chain combines TRBV7-8 with TRBJ2-5, with 7 positions matching TRBD2. Germline V gene data show CDR1 as SGHVS and CDR2 as FQNEAQ. CDR3 length: 14 amino acids. With 5 bases clipped from V and 3 bases from J, the junction kept 6 bases outside the gene matches. CDR3 residues: CASSPLRGEETQYF. Here the CDR3 DNA reads TGTGCCAGCAGCCCCCTCCGGGGGGAAGAGACCCAGTACTTC. The whole variable domain, remainder taken from reference TRBV7-8 and TRBJ2-5, is GAGVSQSPRYKVAKRGQDVALRCDPISGHVSLFWYQQALGQGPEFLTYFQNEAQLDKSGLPSDRFFAERPEGSVSTLKIQRTQQEDSAVYLCASSPLRGEETQYFGPGTRLLVL.

The V and J genes are TRBV5-5 and TRBJ1-2; no reliable D call. This CDR3 has 18 amino acids. Trimming cost V 0 bases and J 4 bases, with 22 bases left between them. Germline V gives CDR1 SGHKS, CDR2 YYEKEE (reference sequence). CDR3 residues: CASSLAPVVEGGRYGYTF. The DNA of the CDR3 is TGTGCCAGCAGCTTGGCCCCCGTGGTAGAGGGTGGTCGCTATGGCTACACCTTC.

V and J are TRBV9 and TRBJ2-1; 10 bases agree with TRBD2. The CDR3 spans 12 residues. V dropped 5 bases and J dropped 10; count of bases not matched to a gene: 3. Germline-derived CDR1 and CDR2 are SGDLS and YYNGEE. The CDR3 region has the DNA TGTGCCAGCAGGGCTAGCGGGGGCGAGCAGTTCTTC. Protein: CASRASGGEQFF.

The chain employs TRBV27 and TRBJ2-4, with 7 bases matching TRBD1. The CDR3 totals 15 residues. Germline lookup yields CDR1 MNHEY and CDR2 SMNVEV (reference sequence). V shed 5 bases, J shed 6 bases, and the junction held 10 bases outside the gene matches. CDR3 loop: CASSPMPGTANIQYF. In nucleotides, the CDR3 is TGTGCCAGCAGTCCGATGCCCGGGACAGCAAACATTCAGTACTTC.

The DNA of the CDR3 is TGTGCCAGCAGTGTAGATGAGCAGTTCTTC. This codes for CASSVDEQFF. This chain connects TRBV6-1 to TRBJ2-1; D remains ambiguous. This CDR3 region has 10 residues. The V gene's germline CDR1 is MNHNS and CDR2 SASEGT. V lost 4 bases, J lost 8 bases, and 3 bases lay in between.

The V call is TRBV4-2, the J call TRBJ2-1; D could derive from TRBD1 or TRBD2 (5 bases each). The CDR3 loop spans 17 amino acids. V gave up 0 bases and J gave up 5 bases, with 17 bases separating them. CDR1 and CDR2 from the germline V gene are LGHNA and YNFKEQ. The CDR3 nucleotides read TGTGCCAGCAGCCAAGAAGGGAGAGGGGTTACTGACAATGAGCAGTTCTTC. Amino acid sequence: CASSQEGRGVTDNEQFF.

The chain is built from TRBV13 and TRBJ2-2; a weak D match, TRBD2 (7 bases). The germline CDR1 and CDR2 sequences are PRHDT and FYEKMQ (reference sequence). This CDR3 is built from 17 residues. The ends were cut back, 7 bases at V and 5 bases at J, with 23 bases in the middle. The CDR3 DNA follows: TGTGCCAGCACCCCCCCGGGGGGCGTAAAGGGAACCGGGGAGCTGTTTTTT. Translation: CASTPPGGVKGTGELFF. Full variable domain (missing parts from reference TRBV13 and TRBJ2-2): AAGVIQSPRHLIKEKRETATLKCYPIPRHDTVYWYQQGPGQDPQFLISFYEKMQSDKGSIPDRFSAQQFSDYHSELNMSSLELGDSALYFCASTPPGGVKGTGELFFGEGSRLTVL.

The rearrangement joins TRBV7-8 to TRBJ1-2; possible D gene TRBD1, 5 bases. Germline V gives CDR1 SGHVS, CDR2 FQNEAQ. Trimming cost V 5 bases and J 6 bases, with 19 bases left between them. The CDR3 is made up of 15 amino acids. The DNA of the CDR3 is TGTGCCAGCAGCACTCCGGGGGACGGGGACGATGGCTACACCTTC. It specifies CASSTPGDGDDGYTF.